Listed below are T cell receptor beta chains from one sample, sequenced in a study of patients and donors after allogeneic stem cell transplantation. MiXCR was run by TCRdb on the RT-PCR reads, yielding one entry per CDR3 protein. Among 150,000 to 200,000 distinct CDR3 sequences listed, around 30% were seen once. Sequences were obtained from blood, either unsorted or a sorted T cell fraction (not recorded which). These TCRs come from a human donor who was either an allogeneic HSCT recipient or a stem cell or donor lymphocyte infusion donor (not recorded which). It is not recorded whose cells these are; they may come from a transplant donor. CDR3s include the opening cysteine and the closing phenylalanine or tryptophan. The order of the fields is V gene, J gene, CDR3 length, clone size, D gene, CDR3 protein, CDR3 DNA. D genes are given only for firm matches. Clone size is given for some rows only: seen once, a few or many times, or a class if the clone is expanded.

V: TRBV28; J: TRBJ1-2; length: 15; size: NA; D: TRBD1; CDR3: CASSLAGGPFEGYTF; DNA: TGTGCCAGCAGTTTAGCAGGGGGCCCCTTTGAGGGCTACACCTTC
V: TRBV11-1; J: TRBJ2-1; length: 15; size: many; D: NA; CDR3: CASSLVGRGYNEQFF; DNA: TGTGCCAGCAGCTTAGTCGGGCGGGGCTACAATGAGCAGTTCTTC
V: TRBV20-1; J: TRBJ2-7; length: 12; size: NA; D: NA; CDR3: CSREGAHYEQYF; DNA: TGCAGTCGGGAAGGCGCCCACTACGAGCAGTACTTC
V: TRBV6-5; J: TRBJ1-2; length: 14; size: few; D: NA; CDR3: CASSPDRLNYGYTF; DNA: TGTGCCAGCAGCCCAGACAGGCTAAACTATGGCTACACCTTC
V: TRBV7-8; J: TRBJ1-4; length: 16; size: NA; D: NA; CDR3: CASSRPSGTAYEKLFF; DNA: TGTGCCAGCAGCCGTCCCTCTGGGACGGCATATGAAAAACTGTTTTTT
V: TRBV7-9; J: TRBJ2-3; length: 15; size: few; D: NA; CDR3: CASSLRGGGTDTQYF; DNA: TGTGCCAGCAGCTTAAGGGGAGGAGGCACAGATACGCAGTATTTT
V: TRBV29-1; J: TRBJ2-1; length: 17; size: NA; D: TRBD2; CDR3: CSVAGRGLAGSYNEQFF; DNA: TGCAGCGTTGCCGGGAGGGGACTAGCGGGCTCCTACAATGAGCAGTTCTTC
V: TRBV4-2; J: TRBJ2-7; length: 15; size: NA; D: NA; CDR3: CASSQDGPLSYEQYF; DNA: TGTGCCAGCAGCCAAGATGGTCCCCTCTCCTACGAGCAGTACTTC
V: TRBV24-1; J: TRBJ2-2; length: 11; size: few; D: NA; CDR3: CATSDSGELFF; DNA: TGTGCCACCAGTGACTCCGGGGAGCTGTTTTTT
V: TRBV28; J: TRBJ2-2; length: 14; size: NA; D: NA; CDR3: CASNPYLDTGELFF; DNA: TGTGCCAGCAACCCGTACCTAGACACCGGGGAGCTGTTTTTT